This T cell receptor beta chain was sequenced in a study of prognosis after radiotherapy for stage I lung cancer. General study points: It was in patients who developed distant metastases that Shannon entropy after stereotactic body radiation therapy was lower.

The CDR3 has 14 residues. The J segment lost 5 bases and the V segment lost 4 bases, leaving 6 bases of the junction unmatched. CDR1 DFQATT and CDR2 SNEGSKA come from the germline V gene (reference sequence). Two rounds of multiplex PCR amplified TCR beta CDR3 from genomic DNA. First-round PCR used primers specific to each TRBV and TRBJ gene. TCRdb re-analysed the multiplex PCR reads in MiXCR, keeping a single row per CDR3 protein. This table has under 75,000 distinct CDR3 sequences, more than 25% appearing once. About this clonotype itself: Its antigen is still unknown. A read error is possible here, since a much larger clone lies one base away.

Sequenced here: PBMCs, sampled before or after stereotactic body radiation therapy (not recorded which). The sequence came from a donor over 45 with non-small cell lung cancer. The chain has TRBV20-1 and TRBJ2-2, with 8 nucleotides matching TRBD1. The CDR3 region is CSANRTGRTGELFF. The CDR3 region has the DNA TGCAGTGCTAATAGGACAGGGCGAACCGGGGAGCTGTTTTTT.